Listed below are T cell receptor beta chains from one sample, sequenced in a study of naive and memory T cell subsets. Each CDR3 protein gets one entry after TCRdb re-called the UMI-ligation and nested PCR reads with MiXCR. The sample gives 130,000 to 150,000 distinct CDR3 sequences, approximately 15% of which show up once; about 0.14% is in the top ten. Source material: naive CD4+ T cells from blood. The receptors were gathered from a human donor in good health. Both conserved end residues are part of each CDR3. The D gene is left open where the match is weak. Not every row has a clone size; where given, it reads once, few, many or a size class.

abundance	v_gene	j_gene	d_gene	len	CDR3aa	CDR3nt
-	TRBV7-3	TRBJ1-1	TRBD1	13	CASSSGTGVEAFF	TGTGCCAGCAGCTCAGGGACAGGGGTTGAAGCTTTCTTT
many	TRBV11-2	TRBJ2-2	-	15	CASSLIPGDTGELFF	TGTGCCAGCAGCTTAATACCGGGAGACACCGGGGAGCTGTTTTTT
-	TRBV4-2	TRBJ2-1	TRBD2	16	CASSQPGLAANNEQFF	TGTGCCAGCAGCCAACCGGGACTAGCGGCTAACAATGAGCAGTTCTTC
-	TRBV3-1	TRBJ2-2	-	15	CASSQDTKNTGELFF	TGTGCCAGCAGCCAGGACACCAAGAACACCGGGGAGCTGTTTTTT
-	TRBV29-1	TRBJ2-2	-	17	CSVRKDLYNSNTGELFF	TGCAGCGTTCGGAAGGATCTCTACAATTCGAACACCGGGGAGCTGTTTTTT
-	TRBV20-1	TRBJ2-3	TRBD2	15	CSARGTSGDTDTQYF	TGCAGTGCGCGCGGGACTAGCGGAGACACAGATACGCAGTATTTT
few	TRBV11-2	TRBJ2-1	-	18	CASSLRPVRDSSYNEQFF	TGTGCCAGCAGCTTACGTCCGGTACGGGATAGCTCCTACAATGAGCAGTTCTTC
-	TRBV6-2/TRBV6-3	TRBJ2-7	TRBD2	15	CASSYPWRELYEQYF	TGTGCCAGCAGTTACCCTTGGCGGGAGCTCTACGAGCAGTACTTC
few	TRBV7-9	TRBJ2-1	-	15	CATPHGQSSYNEQFF	TGTGCCACCCCCCACGGCCAGAGCTCCTACAATGAGCAGTTCTTC
-	TRBV7-2	TRBJ2-7	-	15	CASSLGPDCAYEQYF	TGTGCCAGCAGCTTAGGGCCAGACTGTGCCTACGAGCAGTACTTC
-	TRBV28	TRBJ2-7	TRBD2	13	CASEAGSSYEQYF	TGTGCCAGTGAAGCGGGGAGCTCCTACGAGCAGTACTTC
few	TRBV9	TRBJ1-1	TRBD1	14	CASSVLPGGTEAFF	TGTGCCAGCAGCGTACTGCCAGGGGGCACTGAAGCTTTCTTT
-	TRBV6-6	TRBJ2-1	-	14	CASSSWPSYNEQFF	TGTGCCAGCAGCTCGTGGCCGTCCTACAATGAGCAGTTCTTC
many	TRBV3-1	TRBJ1-5	TRBD1	16	CASSQGATGTNQPQHF	TGTGCCAGCAGCCAAGGAGCGACAGGGACAAATCAGCCCCAGCATTTT
few	TRBV2	TRBJ2-2	TRBD1	15	CASRRQGSDTGELFF	TGTGCCAGCAGGAGACAGGGGAGCGACACCGGGGAGCTGTTTTTT
-	TRBV18	TRBJ1-5	TRBD1	14	CASSLTGAGQPQHF	TGTGCCAGCTCCCTGACAGGGGCGGGCCAGCCCCAGCATTTT
few	TRBV12-5	TRBJ2-1	-	15	CASGLVAGDENEQFF	TGTGCTAGTGGTTTGGTAGCCGGAGACGAGAATGAGCAGTTCTTC